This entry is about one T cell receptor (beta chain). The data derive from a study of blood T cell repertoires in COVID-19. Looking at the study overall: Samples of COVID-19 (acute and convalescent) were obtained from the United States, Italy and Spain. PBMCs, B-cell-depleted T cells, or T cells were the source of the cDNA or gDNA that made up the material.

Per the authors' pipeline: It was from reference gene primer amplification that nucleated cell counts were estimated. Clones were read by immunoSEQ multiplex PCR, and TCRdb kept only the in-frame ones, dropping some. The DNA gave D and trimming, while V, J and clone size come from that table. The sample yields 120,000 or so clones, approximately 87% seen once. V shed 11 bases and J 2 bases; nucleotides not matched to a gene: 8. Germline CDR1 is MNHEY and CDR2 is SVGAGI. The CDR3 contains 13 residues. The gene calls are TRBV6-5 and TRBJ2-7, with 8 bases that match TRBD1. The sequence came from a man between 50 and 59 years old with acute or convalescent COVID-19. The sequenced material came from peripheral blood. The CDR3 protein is CASSTGGPYEQYF. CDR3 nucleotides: TGTGCCTCGTCTACAGGGGGTCCCTACGAGCAGTACTTC.